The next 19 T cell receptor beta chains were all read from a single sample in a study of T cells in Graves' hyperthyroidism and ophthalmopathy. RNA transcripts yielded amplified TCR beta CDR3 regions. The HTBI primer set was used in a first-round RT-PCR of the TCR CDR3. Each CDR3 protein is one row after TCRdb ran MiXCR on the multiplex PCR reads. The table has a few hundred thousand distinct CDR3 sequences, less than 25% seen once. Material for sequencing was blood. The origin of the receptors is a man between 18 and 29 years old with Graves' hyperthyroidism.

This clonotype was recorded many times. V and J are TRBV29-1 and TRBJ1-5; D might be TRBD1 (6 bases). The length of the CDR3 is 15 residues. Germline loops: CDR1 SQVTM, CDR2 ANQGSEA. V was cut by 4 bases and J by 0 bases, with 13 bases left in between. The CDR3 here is CSVVLGANSNQPQHF. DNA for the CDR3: TGCAGCGTTGTATTGGGGGCCAATAGCAATCAGCCCCAGCATTTT.

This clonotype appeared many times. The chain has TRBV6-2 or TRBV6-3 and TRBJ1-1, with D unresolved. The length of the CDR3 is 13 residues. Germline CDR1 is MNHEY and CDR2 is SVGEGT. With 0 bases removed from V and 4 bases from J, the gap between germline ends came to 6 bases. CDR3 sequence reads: CASSYSFPTEAFF. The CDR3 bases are TGTGCCAGCAGTTACTCATTCCCCACTGAAGCTTTCTTT.

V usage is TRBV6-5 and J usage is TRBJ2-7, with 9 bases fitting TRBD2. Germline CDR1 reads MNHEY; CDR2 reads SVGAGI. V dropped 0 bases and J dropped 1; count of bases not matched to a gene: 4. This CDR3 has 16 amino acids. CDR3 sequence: CASSYSDSGRSYEQYF. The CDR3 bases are TGTGCCAGCAGTTACTCCGACAGCGGGAGGTCCTACGAGCAGTACTTC.

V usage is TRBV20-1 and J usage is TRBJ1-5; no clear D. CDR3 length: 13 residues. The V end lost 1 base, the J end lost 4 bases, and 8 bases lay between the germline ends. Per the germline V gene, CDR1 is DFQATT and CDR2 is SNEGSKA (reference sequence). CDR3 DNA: TGCAGTGCTAGAGGCAGCCTTAATCAGCCCCAGCATTTT. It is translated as CSARGSLNQPQHF.

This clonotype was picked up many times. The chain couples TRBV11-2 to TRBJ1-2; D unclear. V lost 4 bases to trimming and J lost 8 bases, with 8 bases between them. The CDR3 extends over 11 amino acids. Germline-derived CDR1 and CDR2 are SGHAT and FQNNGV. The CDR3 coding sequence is TGTGCCAGCAGCTACGGGAGCGGCTACACCTTC. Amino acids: CASSYGSGYTF.

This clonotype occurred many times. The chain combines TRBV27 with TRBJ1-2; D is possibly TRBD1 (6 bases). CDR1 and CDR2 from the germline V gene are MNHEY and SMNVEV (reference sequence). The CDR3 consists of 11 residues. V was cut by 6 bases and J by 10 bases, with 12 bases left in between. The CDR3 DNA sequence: TGTGCCAGCAGGCTACAGGGAGCCTACACCTTC. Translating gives CASRLQGAYTF.

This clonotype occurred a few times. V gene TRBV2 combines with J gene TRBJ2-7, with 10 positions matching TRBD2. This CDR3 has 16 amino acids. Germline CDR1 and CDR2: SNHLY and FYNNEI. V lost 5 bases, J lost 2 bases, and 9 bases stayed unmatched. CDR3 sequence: CASSSALAGAPYEQYF. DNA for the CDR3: TGTGCCAGCAGTTCTGCGCTAGCGGGGGCCCCCTACGAGCAGTACTTC.

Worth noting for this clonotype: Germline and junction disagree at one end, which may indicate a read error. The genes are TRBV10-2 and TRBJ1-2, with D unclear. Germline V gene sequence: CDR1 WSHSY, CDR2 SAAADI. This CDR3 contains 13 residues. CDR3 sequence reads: CASSDGSNFGYTF. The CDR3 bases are TGCGCCAGCAGTGATGGTTCTAACTTTGGCTACACCTTC.

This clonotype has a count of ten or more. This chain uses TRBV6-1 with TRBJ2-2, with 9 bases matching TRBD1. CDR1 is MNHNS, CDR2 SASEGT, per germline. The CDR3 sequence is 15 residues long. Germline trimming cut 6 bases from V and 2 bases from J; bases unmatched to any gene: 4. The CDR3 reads CASRRTGVNTGELFF. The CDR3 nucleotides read TGTGCCAGCAGACGGACAGGGGTCAACACCGGGGAGCTGTTTTTT.

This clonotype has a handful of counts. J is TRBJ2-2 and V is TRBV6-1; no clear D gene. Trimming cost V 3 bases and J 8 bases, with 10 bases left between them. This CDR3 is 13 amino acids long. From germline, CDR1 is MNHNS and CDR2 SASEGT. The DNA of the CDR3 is TGTGCCAGCAGTGAGGGTGAGATAGGGGAGCTGTTTTTT. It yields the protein CASSEGEIGELFF.

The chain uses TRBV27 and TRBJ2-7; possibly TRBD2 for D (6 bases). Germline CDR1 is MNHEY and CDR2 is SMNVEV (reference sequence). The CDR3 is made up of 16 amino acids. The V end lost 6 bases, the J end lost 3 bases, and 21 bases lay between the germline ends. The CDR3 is CASSSWGGGINYEQYF. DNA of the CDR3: TGTGCCAGCAGCTCCTGGGGTGGAGGGATAAACTACGAGCAGTACTTC.

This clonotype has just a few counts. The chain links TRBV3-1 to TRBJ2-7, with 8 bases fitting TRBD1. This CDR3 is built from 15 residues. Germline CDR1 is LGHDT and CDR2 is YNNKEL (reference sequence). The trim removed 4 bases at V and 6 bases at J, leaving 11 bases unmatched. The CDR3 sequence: CASSRGTGRAFEQYF. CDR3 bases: TGTGCCAGCAGCCGCGGGACAGGTCGCGCTTTCGAGCAGTACTTC.

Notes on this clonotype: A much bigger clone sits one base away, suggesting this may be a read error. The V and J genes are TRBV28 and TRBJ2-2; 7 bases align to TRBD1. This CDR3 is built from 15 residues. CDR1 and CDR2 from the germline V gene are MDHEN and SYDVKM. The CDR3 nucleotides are TGTGCCAGCAGCCCTGGACAGGAGAGCACCGGGGAGCTGTGTTTT. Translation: CASSPGQESTGELCF.

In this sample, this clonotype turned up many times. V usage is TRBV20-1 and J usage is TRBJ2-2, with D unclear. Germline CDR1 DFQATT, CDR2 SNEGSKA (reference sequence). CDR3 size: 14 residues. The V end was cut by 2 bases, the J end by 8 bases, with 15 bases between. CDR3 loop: CSARPRRDVGELFF. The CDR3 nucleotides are TGCAGTGCTAGACCCAGGCGAGATGTGGGGGAGCTGTTTTTT.

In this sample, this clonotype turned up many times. Written as DNA, the CDR3 is TGTGCCAGCAGTGTGTTCTCTGGGGCCAACGTCCTGACTTTC. Its translation: CASSVFSGANVLTF. The chain employs TRBV28 and TRBJ2-6; no clear D. The ends were cut back, 5 bases at V and 0 bases at J, with 5 bases in the middle. CDR1 is MDHEN, CDR2 SYDVKM, per germline. This CDR3 contains 14 residues.

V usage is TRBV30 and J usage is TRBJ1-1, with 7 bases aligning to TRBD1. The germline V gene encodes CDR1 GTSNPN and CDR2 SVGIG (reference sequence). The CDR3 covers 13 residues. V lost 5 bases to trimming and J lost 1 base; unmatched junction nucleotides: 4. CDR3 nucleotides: TGTGCCTGGGTCCGGGACAGGAACACTGAAGCTTTCTTT. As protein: CAWVRDRNTEAFF.

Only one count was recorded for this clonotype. The CDR3 loop is CASSPLGKNIQYF. The DNA of the CDR3 is TGTGCCAGCAGCCCCTTAGGCAAAAACATTCAGTACTTC. This chain joins TRBV12-3 or TRBV12-4 and TRBJ2-4; D remains unclear. V lost 6 bases to trimming and J lost 3 bases, with 9 bases between them. This CDR3 has 13 amino acids.

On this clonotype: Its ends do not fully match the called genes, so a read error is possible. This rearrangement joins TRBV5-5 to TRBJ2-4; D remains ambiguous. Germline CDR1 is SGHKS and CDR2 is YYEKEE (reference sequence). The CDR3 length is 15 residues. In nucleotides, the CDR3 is TGTGCCAGCGGCTTGGATGGCATCCCGAGAAACATTCAGTACTTC. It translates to CASGLDGIPRNIQYF.

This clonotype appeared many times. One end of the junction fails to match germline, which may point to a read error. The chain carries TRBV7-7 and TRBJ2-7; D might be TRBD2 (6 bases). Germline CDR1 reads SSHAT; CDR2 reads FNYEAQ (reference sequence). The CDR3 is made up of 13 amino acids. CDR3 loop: CASSLSDGSEQYF. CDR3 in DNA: TGTGCTAGCAGCTTATCCGACGGGAGCGAGCAGTACTTC.